The count of the clone carrying this T cell receptor (beta chain) is one. The data were taken from a study of cytomegalovirus exposure and HLA in healthy donors. Germline loops: CDR1 SGHRS, CDR2 YFSETQ. The ends were cut back, 8 bases at V and 7 bases at J, with 10 bases in the middle. The CDR3 has 11 residues. PCR employed 60 Vbeta and 13 Jbeta primers. Some clones are missing from TCRdb's copy, which holds only in-frame ones; the method was immunoSEQ multiplex PCR. The sample consists of about 94,000 clones, 78% of them appearing once. The clonotype originates from a woman aged 55-69 years in good health and CMV-seronegative. This rearrangement joins TRBV5-1 to TRBJ1-5; D ambiguous. The sequencing input was PBMCs. The chain's CDR3 is CARKSGQPQHF. The DNA for the CDR3 is TGCGCCAGAAAATCGGGGCAGCCCCAGCATTTT.